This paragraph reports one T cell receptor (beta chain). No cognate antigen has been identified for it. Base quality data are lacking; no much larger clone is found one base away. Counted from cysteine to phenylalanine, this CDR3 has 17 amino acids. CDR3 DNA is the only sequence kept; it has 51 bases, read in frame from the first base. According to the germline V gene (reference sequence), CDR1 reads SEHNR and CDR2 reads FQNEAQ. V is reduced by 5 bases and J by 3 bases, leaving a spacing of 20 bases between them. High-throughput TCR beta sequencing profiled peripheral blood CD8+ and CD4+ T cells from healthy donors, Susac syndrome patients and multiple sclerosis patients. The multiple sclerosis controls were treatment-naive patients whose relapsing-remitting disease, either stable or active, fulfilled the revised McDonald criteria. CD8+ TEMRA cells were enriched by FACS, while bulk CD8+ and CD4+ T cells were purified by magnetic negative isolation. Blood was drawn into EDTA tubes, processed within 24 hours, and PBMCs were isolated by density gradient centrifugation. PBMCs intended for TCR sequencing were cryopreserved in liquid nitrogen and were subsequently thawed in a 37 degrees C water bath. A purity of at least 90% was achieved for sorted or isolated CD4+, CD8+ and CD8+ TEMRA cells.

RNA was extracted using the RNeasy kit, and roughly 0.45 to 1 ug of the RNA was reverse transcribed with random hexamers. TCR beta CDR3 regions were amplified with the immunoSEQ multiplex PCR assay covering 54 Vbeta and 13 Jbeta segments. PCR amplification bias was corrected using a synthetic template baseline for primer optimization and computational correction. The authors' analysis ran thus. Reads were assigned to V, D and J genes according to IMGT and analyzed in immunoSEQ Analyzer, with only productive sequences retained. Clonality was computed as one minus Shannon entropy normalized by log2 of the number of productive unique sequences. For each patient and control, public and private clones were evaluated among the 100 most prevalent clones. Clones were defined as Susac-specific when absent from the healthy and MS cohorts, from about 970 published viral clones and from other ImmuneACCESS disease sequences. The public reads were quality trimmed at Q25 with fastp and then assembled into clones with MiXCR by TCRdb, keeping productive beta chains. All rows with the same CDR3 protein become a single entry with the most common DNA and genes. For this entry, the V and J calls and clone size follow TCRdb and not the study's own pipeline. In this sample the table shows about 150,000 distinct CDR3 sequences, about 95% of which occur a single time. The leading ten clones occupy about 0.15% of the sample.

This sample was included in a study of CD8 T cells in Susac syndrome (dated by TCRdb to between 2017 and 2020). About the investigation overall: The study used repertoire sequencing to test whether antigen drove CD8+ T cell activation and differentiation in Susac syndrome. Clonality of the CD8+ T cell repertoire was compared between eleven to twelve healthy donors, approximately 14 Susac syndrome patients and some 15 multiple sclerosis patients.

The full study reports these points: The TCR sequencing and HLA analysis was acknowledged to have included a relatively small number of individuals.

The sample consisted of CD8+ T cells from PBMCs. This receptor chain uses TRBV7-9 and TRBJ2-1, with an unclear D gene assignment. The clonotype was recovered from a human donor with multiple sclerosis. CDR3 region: CASSLGQWRSNYNEQFF. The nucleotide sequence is TGTGCCAGCAGCCTTGGGCAGTGGCGGTCAAACTACAATGAGCAGTTCTTC.